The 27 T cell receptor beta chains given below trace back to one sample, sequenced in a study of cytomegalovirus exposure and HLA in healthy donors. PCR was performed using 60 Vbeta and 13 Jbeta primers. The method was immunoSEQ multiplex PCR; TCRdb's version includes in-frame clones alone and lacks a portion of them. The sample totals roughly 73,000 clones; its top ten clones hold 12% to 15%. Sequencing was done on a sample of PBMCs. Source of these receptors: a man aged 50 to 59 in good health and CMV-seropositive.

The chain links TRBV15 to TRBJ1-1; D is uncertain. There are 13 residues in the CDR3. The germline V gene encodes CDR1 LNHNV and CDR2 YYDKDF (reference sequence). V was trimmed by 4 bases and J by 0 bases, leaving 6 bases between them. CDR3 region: CATSIRVNTEAFF. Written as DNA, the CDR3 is TGTGCCACCAGCATTCGGGTGAACACTGAAGCTTTCTTT.

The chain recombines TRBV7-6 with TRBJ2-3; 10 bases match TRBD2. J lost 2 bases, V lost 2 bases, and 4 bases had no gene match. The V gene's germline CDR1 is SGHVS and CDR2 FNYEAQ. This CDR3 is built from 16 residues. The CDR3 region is CASSLLLAGSTDTQYF. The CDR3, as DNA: TGTGCCAGCAGCTTATTACTAGCGGGATCCACAGATACGCAGTATTTT.

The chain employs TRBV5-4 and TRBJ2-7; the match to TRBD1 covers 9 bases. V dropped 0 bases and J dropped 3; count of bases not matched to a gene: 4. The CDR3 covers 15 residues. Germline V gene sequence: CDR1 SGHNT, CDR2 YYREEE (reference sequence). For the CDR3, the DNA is TGTGCCAGCAGCTTGGGAACAGGGGGCGGCTACGAGCAGTACGTC. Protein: CASSLGTGGGYEQYV.

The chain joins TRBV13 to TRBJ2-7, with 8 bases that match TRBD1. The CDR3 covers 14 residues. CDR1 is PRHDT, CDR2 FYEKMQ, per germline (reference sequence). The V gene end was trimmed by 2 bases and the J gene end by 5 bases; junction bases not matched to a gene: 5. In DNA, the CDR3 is TGTGCCAGCAGCTTACCGGACAGGGAGAACGAGCAGTACTTC. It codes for CASSLPDRENEQYF.

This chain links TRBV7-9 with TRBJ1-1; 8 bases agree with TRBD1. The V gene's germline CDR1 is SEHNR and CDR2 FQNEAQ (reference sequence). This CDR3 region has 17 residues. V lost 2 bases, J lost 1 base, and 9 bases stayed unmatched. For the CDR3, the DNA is TGTGCCAGCAGCTTACTCAGGGGGCGCAAGGCGAACACTGAAGCTTTCTTT. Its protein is CASSLLRGRKANTEAFF.

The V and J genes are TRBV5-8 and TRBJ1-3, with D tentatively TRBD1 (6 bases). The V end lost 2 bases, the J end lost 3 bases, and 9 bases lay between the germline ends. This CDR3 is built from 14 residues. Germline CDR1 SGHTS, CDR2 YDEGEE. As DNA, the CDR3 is TGTGCCAGCAGCTTCCCAGGGGATGGAAACACCATATATTTT. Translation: CASSFPGDGNTIYF.

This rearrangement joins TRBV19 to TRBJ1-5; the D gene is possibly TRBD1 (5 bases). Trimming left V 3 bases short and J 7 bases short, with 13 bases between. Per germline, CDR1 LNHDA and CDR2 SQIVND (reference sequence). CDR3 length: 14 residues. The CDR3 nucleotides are TGTGCCAGTAGTATGGCGAGGCGGGGGCAGCCCCAGCATTTT. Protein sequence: CASSMARRGQPQHF.

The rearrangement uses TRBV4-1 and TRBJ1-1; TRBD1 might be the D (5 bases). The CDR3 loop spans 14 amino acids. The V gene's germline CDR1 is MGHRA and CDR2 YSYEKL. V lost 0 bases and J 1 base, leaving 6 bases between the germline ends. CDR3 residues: CASSQDRENTEAFF. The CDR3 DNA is TGCGCCAGCAGCCAAGACAGGGAGAACACTGAAGCTTTCTTT.

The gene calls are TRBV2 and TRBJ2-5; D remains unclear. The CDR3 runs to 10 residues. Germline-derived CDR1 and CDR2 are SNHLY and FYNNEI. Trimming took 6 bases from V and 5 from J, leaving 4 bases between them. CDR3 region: CASRGETQYF. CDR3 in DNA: TGTGCCAGCAGGGGCGAGACCCAGTACTTC.

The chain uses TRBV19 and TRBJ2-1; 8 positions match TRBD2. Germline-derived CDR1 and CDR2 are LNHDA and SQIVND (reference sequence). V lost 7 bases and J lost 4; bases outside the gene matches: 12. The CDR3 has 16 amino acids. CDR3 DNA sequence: TGTGCCAGTATCCCAAGGGGGATAGCGGGGTACAATGAGCAGTTCTTC. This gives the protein CASIPRGIAGYNEQFF.

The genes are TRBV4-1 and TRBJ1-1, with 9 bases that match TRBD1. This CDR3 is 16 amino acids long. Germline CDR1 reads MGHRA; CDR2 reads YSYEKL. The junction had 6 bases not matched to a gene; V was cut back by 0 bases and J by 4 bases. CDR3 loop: CASSQDEETGGTEAFF. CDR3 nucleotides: TGCGCCAGCAGCCAAGATGAGGAGACAGGGGGCACTGAAGCTTTCTTT.

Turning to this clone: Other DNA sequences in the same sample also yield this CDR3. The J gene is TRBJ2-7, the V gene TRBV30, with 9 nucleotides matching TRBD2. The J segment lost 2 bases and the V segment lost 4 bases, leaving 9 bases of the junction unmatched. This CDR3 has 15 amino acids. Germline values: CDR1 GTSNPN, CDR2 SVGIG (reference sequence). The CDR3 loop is CAWIPSGGTPYEQYV. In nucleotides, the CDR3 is TGTGCCTGGATCCCCAGCGGGGGGACTCCCTACGAGCAGTACGTC.

In nucleotides, the CDR3 is TGTGCCAGCAGTCCGGCCTTAAACCTAGATGGCTACACCTTC. The encoded protein is CASSPALNLDGYTF. This chain connects TRBV6-5 to TRBJ1-2; D is ambiguous. This CDR3 comprises 14 residues. V lost 5 bases, J lost 6 bases, and 16 bases lay in between. The V gene's germline CDR1 is MNHEY and CDR2 SVGAGI.

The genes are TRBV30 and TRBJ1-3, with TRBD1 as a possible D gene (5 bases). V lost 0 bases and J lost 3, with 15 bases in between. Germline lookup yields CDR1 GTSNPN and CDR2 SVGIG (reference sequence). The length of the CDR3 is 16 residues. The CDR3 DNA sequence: TGTGCCTGGAGTGTACGAATGACAGTCGGTGGAAACACCATATATTTT. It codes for CAWSVRMTVGGNTIYF. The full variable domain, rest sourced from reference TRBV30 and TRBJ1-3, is SQTIHQWPATLVQPVGSPLSLECTVEGTSNPNLYWYRQAAGRGLQLLFYSVGIGQISSEVPQNLSASRPQDRQFILSSKKLLLSDSGFYLCAWSVRMTVGGNTIYFGEGSWLTVV.

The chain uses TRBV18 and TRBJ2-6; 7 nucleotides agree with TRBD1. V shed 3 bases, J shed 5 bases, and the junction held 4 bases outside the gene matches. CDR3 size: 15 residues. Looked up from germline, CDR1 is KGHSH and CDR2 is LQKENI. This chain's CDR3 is CASSPTGARANVLTF. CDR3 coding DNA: TGTGCCAGCTCACCCACAGGGGCCAGGGCCAACGTCCTGACTTTC.

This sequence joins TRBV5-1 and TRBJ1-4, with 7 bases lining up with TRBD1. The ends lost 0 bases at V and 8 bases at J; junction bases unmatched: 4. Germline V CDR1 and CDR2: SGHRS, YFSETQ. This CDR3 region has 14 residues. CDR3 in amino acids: CASSLEQGIEKLFF. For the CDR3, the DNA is TGCGCCAGCAGCTTGGAACAGGGGATCGAAAAACTGTTTTTT.

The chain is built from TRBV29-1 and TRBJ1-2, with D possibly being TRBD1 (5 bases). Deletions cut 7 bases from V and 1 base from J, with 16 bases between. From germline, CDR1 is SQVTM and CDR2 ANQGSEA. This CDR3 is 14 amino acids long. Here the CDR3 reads CSAGSGEYNYGYTF. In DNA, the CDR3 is TGCAGCGCTGGATCGGGGGAGTATAACTATGGCTACACCTTC.

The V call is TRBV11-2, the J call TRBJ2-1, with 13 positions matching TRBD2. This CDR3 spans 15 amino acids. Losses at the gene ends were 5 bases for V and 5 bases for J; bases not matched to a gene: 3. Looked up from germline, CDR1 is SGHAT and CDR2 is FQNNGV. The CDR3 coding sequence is TGTGCCAGCAGCCCCGGACTAGCGGGAGACAATGAGCAGTTCTTC. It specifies CASSPGLAGDNEQFF.

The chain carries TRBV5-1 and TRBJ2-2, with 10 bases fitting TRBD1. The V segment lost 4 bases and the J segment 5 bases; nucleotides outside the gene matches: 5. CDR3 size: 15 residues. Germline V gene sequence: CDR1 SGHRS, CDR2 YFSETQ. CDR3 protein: CASSQGQGRTGELFF. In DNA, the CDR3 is TGCGCCAGCAGCCAGGGACAGGGGAGGACCGGGGAGCTGTTTTTT.

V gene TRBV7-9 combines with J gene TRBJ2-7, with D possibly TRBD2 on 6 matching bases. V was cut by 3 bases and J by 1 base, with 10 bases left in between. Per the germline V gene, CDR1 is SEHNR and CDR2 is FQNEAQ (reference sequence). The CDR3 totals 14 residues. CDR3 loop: CASSLGEASYEQYF. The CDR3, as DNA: TGTGCCAGCAGCTTGGGGGAGGCATCCTACGAGCAGTACTTC.

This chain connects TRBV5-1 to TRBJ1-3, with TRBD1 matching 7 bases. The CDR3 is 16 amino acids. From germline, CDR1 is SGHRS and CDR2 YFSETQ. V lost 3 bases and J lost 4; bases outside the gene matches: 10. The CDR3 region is CASSSQRGPTGNTIYF. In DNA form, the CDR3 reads TGCGCCAGCAGCTCCCAGAGGGGGCCTACAGGAAACACCATATATTTT.

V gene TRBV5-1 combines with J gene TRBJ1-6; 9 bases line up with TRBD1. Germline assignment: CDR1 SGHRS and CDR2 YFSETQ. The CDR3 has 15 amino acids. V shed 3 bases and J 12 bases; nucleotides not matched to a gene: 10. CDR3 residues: CASSSETGGRRPLHF. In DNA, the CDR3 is TGCGCCAGCAGCTCGGAGACAGGGGGAAGGCGACCCCTCCACTTT.

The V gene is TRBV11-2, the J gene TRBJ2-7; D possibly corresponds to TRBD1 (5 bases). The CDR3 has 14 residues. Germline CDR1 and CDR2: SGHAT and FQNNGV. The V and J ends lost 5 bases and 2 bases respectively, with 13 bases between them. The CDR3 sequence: CASSPQGTPYEQYV. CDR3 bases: TGTGCCAGCAGCCCCCAGGGTACCCCCTACGAGCAGTACGTC.

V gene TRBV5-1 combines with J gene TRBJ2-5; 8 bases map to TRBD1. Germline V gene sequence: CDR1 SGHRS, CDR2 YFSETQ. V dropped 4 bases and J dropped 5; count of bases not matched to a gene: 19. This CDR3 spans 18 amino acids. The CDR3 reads CASSPSAGTRGRRETQYF. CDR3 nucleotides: TGCGCCAGCAGCCCCTCCGCAGGGACCAGGGGGCGCCGGGAGACCCAGTACTTC.

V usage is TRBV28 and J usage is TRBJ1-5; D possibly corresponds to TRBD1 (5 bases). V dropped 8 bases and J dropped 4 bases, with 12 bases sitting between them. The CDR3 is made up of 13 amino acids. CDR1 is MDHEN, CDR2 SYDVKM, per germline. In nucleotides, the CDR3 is TGTGCCAGCGGGCAGGGTGGGAATCAGCCCCAGCATTTT. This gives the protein CASGQGGNQPQHF.

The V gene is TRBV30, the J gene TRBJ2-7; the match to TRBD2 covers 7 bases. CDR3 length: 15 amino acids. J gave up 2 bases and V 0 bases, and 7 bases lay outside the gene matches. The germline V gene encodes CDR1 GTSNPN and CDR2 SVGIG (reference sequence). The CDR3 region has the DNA TGTGCCTGGAGTGTTAAGGCGGCGGGGGCCTACGAGCAGTACGTC. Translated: CAWSVKAAGAYEQYV.

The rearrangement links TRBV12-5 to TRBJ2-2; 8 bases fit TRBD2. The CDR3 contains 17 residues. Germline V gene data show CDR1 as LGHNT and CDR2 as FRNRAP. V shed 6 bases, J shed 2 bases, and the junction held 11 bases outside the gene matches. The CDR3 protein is CASGLSRGASNTGELFF. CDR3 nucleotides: TGTGCTAGTGGCCTATCGCGGGGGGCGAGCAACACCGGGGAGCTGTTTTTT.